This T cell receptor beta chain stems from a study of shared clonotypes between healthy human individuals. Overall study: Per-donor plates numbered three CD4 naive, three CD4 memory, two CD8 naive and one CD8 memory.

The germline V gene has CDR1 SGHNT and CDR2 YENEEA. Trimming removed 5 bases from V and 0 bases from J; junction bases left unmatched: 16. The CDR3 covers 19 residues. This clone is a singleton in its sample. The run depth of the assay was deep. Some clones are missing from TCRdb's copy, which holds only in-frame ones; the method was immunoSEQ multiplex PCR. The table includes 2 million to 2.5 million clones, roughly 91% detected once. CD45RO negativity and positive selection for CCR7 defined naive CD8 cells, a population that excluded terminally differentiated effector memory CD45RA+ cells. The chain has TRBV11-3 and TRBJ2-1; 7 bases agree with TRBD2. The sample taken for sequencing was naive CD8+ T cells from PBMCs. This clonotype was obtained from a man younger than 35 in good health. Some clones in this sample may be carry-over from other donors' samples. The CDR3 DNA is TGTGCCAGCAGCCAAGGTTGGCTAGCGGAGGAAAGCTCCTACAATGAGCAGTTCTTC. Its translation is CASSQGWLAEESSYNEQFF.